This TCR beta chain was documented in a study of T cell responses to AZD1222 COVID-19 vaccine. In regard to this clone: Its antigen is undetermined.

Study conclusions and caveats: At baseline, seropositivity was found in only five or six AZD1222 recipients.

Sequencing used immunoSEQ multiplex PCR; TCRdb keeps in-frame clones, though not all of them. Counted here are roughly 150,000 clones, around 90% occurring once; the ten biggest clones make up roughly 6.2%. Germline V CDR1 and CDR2: SGHRS, YFSETQ. CDR3 length equals 14 residues. The germline V and J ends were trimmed by 6 bases and 7 bases, with 20 bases remaining between them. The chain carries TRBV5-1 and TRBJ2-7; D might be TRBD2 (6 bases). The receptor comes from an adult who received the AZD1222 COVID-19 vaccine. Sequenced here: peripheral blood, sampled 28 days after the second AZD1222 dose. The CDR3 protein is CASNGNSGIGEQYF. The CDR3 nucleotides read TGCGCCAGCAACGGGAATAGCGGTATAGGAGAGCAGTACTTC.